This T cell receptor (beta chain) came from a study of T cell repertoires in ileal Crohn's disease. Study in general: At surgery, 35% to 40% of patients smoked, with median disease duration 7.9 years. About half received postoperative treatment, some ten with thiopurines and around 17 anti-TNF. Study-wide findings and caveats: Compared with non-smokers, active smokers at surgery showed more clonal expansions.

As concerns this clone: Antigen specificity is unknown.

Assay: immunoSEQ multiplex PCR; the TCRdb copy retains only in-frame clones and omits some. The sample has a few thousand clones; under 80% are singletons. The CDR3 has 12 amino acids. Deletions cut 2 bases from V and 14 bases from J, with 10 bases between. Per germline, CDR1 MNHEY and CDR2 SVGAGI. This chain joins TRBV6-5 and TRBJ1-6; unclear D gene. Sequencing was done on a sample of ileal tissue. The receptor's source is an adult with Crohn's disease. The CDR3 bases are TGTGCCAGCAGTTACGTATCTGGCACCCTCCACTTT. Translated, it gives CASSYVSGTLHF.